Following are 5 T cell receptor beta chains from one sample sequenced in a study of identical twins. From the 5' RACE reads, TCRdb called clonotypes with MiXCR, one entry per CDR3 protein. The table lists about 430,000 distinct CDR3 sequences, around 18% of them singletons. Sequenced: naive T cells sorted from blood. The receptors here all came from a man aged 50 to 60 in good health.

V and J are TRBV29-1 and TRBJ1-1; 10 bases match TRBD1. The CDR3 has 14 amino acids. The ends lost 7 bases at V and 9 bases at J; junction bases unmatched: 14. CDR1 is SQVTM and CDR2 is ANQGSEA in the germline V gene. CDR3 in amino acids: CSALVGTGDLQAFF. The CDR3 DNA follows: TGCAGCGCTTTGGTCGGGACAGGGGATCTCCAAGCTTTCTTT.

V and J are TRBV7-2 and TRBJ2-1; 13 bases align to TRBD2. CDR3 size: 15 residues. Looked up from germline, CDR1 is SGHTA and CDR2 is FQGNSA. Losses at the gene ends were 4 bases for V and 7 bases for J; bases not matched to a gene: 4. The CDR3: CASSSTSGGGNEQFF. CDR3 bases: TGTGCCAGCAGCTCTACTAGCGGGGGGGGAAATGAGCAGTTCTTC. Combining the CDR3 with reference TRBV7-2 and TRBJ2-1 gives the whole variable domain GAGVSQSPSNKVTEKGKDVELRCDPISGHTALYWYRQSLGQGLEFLIYFQGNSAPDKSGLPSDRFSAERTGGSVSTLTIQRTQQEDSAVYLCASSSTSGGGNEQFFGPGTRLTVL.

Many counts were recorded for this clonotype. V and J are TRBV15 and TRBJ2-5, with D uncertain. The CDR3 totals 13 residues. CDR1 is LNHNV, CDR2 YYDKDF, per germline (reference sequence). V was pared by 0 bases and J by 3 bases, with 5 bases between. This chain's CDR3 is CATSRESKETQYF. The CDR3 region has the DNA TGTGCCACCAGCAGAGAATCAAAAGAGACCCAGTACTTC.

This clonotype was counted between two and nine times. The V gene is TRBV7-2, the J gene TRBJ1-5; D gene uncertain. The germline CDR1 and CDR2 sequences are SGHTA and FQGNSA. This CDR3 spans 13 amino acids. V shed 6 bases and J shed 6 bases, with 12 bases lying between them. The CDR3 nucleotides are TGTGCCAGCAGTTTGGGCATGAGTCAGCCCCAGCATTTT. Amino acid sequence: CASSLGMSQPQHF. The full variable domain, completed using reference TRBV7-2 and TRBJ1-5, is GAGVSQSPSNKVTEKGKDVELRCDPISGHTALYWYRQSLGQGLEFLIYFQGNSAPDKSGLPSDRFSAERTGGSVSTLTIQRTQQEDSAVYLCASSLGMSQPQHFGDGTRLSIL.

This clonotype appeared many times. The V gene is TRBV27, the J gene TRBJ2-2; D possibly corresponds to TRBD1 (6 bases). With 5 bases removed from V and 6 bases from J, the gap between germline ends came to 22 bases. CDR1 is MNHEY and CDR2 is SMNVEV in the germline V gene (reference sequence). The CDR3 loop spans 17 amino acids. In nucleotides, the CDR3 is TGTGCCAGCAGTCCCATCGGGACAAAATATCTCGCCGGGGAGCTGTTTTTT. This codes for CASSPIGTKYLAGELFF.